These 22 T cell receptor beta chains originate from one sample sequenced in a study of T cells in Graves' hyperthyroidism and ophthalmopathy. Amplified TCR beta CDR3 regions came from RNA transcripts. HTBI primers drove first-round RT-PCR of the TCR CDR3. TCRdb fed the multiplex PCR reads into MiXCR, producing one record per CDR3 protein. This table has about 130,000 distinct CDR3 sequences, approximately 20% appearing once. Sequencing input: blood. These receptors all stem from a woman aged 50 to 60 with Graves' hyperthyroidism that later progressed to Graves' ophthalmopathy.

This clonotype was picked up many times. The chain combines TRBV10-3 with TRBJ1-5; D remains unclear. The CDR3 has 15 amino acids. With 3 bases removed from V and 0 bases from J, the gap between germline ends came to 9 bases. Germline V gene data show CDR1 as ENHRY and CDR2 as SYGVKD. The CDR3 protein is CAISERNYSNQPQHF. CDR3 nucleotide sequence: TGTGCCATCAGTGAACGGAACTATAGCAATCAGCCCCAGCATTTT.

DNA of the CDR3: TGTGCCAGCAGCTTATGGGCCGGCGGAGATACGCAGTATTTT. Amino acid sequence: CASSLWAGGDTQYF. The J gene is TRBJ2-3, the V gene TRBV7-8; D is unresolved. Looked up from germline, CDR1 is SGHVS and CDR2 is FQNEAQ. Trimming pared 2 bases from V and 5 bases from J, leaving 11 bases between. This CDR3 spans 14 amino acids.

Many counts were recorded for this clonotype. The chain combines TRBV10-1 with TRBJ2-7; the D gene could be TRBD1 or TRBD2 (5 bases each). Germline CDR1 and CDR2: WNHNN and SYGVQD (reference sequence). The CDR3 totals 12 residues. Trimming stripped 7 bases from V and 3 bases from J, with 10 bases between. CDR3 amino acids: CASKRGSYEQYF. CDR3 DNA sequence: TGCGCCAGCAAACGGGGCAGCTACGAGCAGTACTTC.

Ten or more counts support this clonotype. The chain recombines TRBV30 with TRBJ2-7; 9 bases fit TRBD1. This CDR3 is built from 14 residues. Germline loops: CDR1 GTSNPN, CDR2 SVGIG (reference sequence). J was trimmed by 5 bases and V by 8 bases; bases with no gene match: 13. DNA of the CDR3: TGTGCCGTGGGACCCGGGACAGGGATCCACGAGCAGTACTTC. Translation: CAVGPGTGIHEQYF.

This clonotype was seen many times. V gene TRBV29-1 combines with J gene TRBJ2-7; 8 bases align to TRBD2. Per germline, CDR1 SQVTM and CDR2 ANQGSEA. The CDR3 has 14 amino acids. V was clipped by 4 bases and J by 0 bases; unmatched bases: 5. CDR3 DNA sequence: TGCAGCGTTGTAAAAGGGACTAGCTCCTACGAGCAGTACTTC. Its translation: CSVVKGTSSYEQYF.

The genes are TRBV18 and TRBJ1-2, with a weak D call TRBD1 (5 bases). Germline assignment: CDR1 KGHSH and CDR2 LQKENI. The V gene lost 1 base and the J gene lost 2 bases, with 23 bases spanning the gap. CDR3 size: 19 residues. The CDR3 reads CASSPLIRDVPPENYGYTF. For the CDR3, the DNA is TGTGCCAGCTCACCACTCATCCGGGACGTCCCCCCAGAGAACTATGGCTACACCTTC.

This clonotype showed up many times. V and J are TRBV9 and TRBJ2-3; D uncertain. CDR3 length equals 14 residues. Trimming cost V 0 bases and J 0 bases, with 5 bases left between them. The V gene's germline CDR1 is SGDLS and CDR2 YYNGEE. The CDR3 reads CASSVADSTDTQYF. CDR3 coding DNA: TGTGCCAGCAGCGTAGCGGATAGCACAGATACGCAGTATTTT.

This clonotype appeared a few times. This chain joins TRBV11-2 and TRBJ2-5; 10 bases agree with TRBD2. The V gene's germline CDR1 is SGHAT and CDR2 FQNNGV. The CDR3 totals 14 residues. With V trimmed by 6 bases and J by 3 bases, 4 bases remained unmatched. The CDR3 protein is CASSRLAGEETQYF. The CDR3 bases are TGTGCCAGCAGTCGTCTAGCGGGGGAAGAGACCCAGTACTTC.

The chain is built from TRBV7-9 and TRBJ2-3, with D tentatively TRBD2 (6 bases). The V gene lost 3 bases and the J gene lost 7 bases, with 14 bases spanning the gap. This CDR3 comprises 14 residues. The germline V gene has CDR1 SEHNR and CDR2 FQNEAQ (reference sequence). CDR3 nucleotide sequence: TGTGCCAGCAGCTTTACTAGCTTGGGGAATACGCAGTATTTT. Protein: CASSFTSLGNTQYF.

This clonotype appeared a few times. This sequence joins TRBV9 and TRBJ1-6, with no clear D. Trimming left V 2 bases short and J 5 bases short, with 11 bases between. Germline CDR1 SGDLS, CDR2 YYNGEE. This CDR3 spans 15 amino acids. This CDR3 reads CASSVQTGNNSPLHF. The CDR3 bases are TGTGCCAGCAGCGTCCAGACGGGGAATAATTCACCCCTCCACTTT.

For this clonotype: In this CDR3 the conserved last residue, phenylalanine or tryptophan, is missing, so a read error is likely. The CDR3 bases are TGCAGTGCACGAACAGGGGGCTACGAGCAGTACCTC. This gives the protein CSARTGGYEQYL. The chain carries TRBV20-1 and TRBJ2-7, with 8 bases fitting TRBD1. V gave up 6 bases and J gave up 3 bases; unmatched junction bases: 4. The CDR3 extends over 12 amino acids. Germline V gene data show CDR1 as DFQATT and CDR2 as SNEGSKA (reference sequence).

This clonotype came up many times. The chain is built from TRBV18 and TRBJ2-1, with D possibly matching TRBD2 (5 bases). The V end was cut by 5 bases, the J end by 5 bases, with 13 bases between. This CDR3 comprises 14 residues. Germline lookup yields CDR1 KGHSH and CDR2 LQKENI. The CDR3 loop is CASSSRARDNEQFF. Written as DNA, the CDR3 is TGTGCCAGCTCATCGAGGGCCAGAGACAATGAGCAGTTCTTC.

This clonotype was picked up many times. The V call is TRBV6-1, the J call TRBJ1-5, with a possible D match to TRBD1 (5 bases). Germline V gene lookup returns CDR1 MNHNS and CDR2 SASEGT. V gave up 3 bases and J gave up 6 bases, with 12 bases separating them. The CDR3 is 14 amino acids. The CDR3 nucleotides are TGTGCCAGCAGTGAGTCAGGGTTCTTTCAGCCCCAGCATTTT. It codes for CASSESGFFQPQHF.

A word on this clonotype: Germline and junction disagree at one end, which may indicate a read error. The rearrangement uses TRBV4-1 and TRBJ1-4, with a possible D match to TRBD1 (5 bases). The CDR3 runs to 16 residues. Germline assignment: CDR1 MGHRA and CDR2 YSYEKL. As DNA, the CDR3 is TGTGCCAGCAGCGACCAGGGATTTGCAACTAATGAAAAACTGTTTTTT. It specifies CASSDQGFATNEKLFF.

This clonotype came up many times. The gene calls are TRBV7-2 and TRBJ2-3; possibly TRBD1 for D (7 bases). Germline CDR1 and CDR2: SGHTA and FQGNSA. Trimming cost V 0 bases and J 4 bases, with 17 bases left between them. The length of the CDR3 is 17 residues. The CDR3 region has the DNA TGTGCCAGCAGCTTAGCGGCAGGGGGGACCGGGCCAGATACGCAGTATTTT. Its protein product is CASSLAAGGTGPDTQYF.

Concerning this clonotype: A much larger clone differs from this one at a single base, so this may be a read error. J is TRBJ2-5 and V is TRBV28; D is uncertain. Looked up from germline, CDR1 is MDHEN and CDR2 is SYDVKM. The length of the CDR3 is 16 residues. Written as DNA, the CDR3 is TGTCCCAGCAGTTTCAAATCCCATCGGATGAAAGAGACCCAGTACTTC. Translating gives CPSSFKSHRMKETQYF.

This clonotype was seen at least ten times. The V call is TRBV6-1, the J call TRBJ2-1; TRBD1 agrees at 8 bases. This CDR3 contains 15 residues. Germline V gene sequence: CDR1 MNHNS, CDR2 SASEGT. The V and J ends lost 7 bases and 7 bases, in that order; junction bases with no gene match: 12. Written as DNA, the CDR3 is TGTGCCAGCAAGGGGCGGCAGGGGGCGGCAAATGAGCAGTTCTTC. It encodes CASKGRQGAANEQFF.

This clonotype was seen a handful of times. The chain combines TRBV27 with TRBJ2-1; D not certain. Germline CDR1 is MNHEY and CDR2 is SMNVEV (reference sequence). This CDR3 has 17 residues. V gave up 0 bases and J gave up 9 bases, with 21 bases separating them. DNA of the CDR3: TGTGCCAGCAGTTTATCAGGACGGTCGCCTAAGGAAGGTGAGCAGTTCTTC. This translates into CASSLSGRSPKEGEQFF.

This clonotype was seen repeatedly, ten times or more. The V call is TRBV6-1, the J call TRBJ1-1, with TRBD1 matching 8 bases. Germline-derived CDR1 and CDR2 are MNHNS and SASEGT. The CDR3 contains 13 residues. Trimming took 5 bases from V and 5 from J; bases not matched to a gene: 4. CDR3 in amino acids: CASSPRTGTEAFF. Written as DNA, the CDR3 is TGTGCCAGCAGTCCTCGGACAGGGACTGAAGCTTTCTTT.

The chain joins TRBV5-1 to TRBJ1-1; D unresolved. Trimming removed 0 bases from V and 2 bases from J, with 11 bases in between. This CDR3 comprises 15 residues. Germline V gene sequence: CDR1 SGHRS, CDR2 YFSETQ. The CDR3 DNA reads TGCGCCAGCAGCTTGGACGTGGTTAGCAACACTGAAGCTTTCTTT. It specifies CASSLDVVSNTEAFF.

This clonotype was picked up a small number of times. V and J are TRBV6-5 and TRBJ1-2, with D unresolved. Looked up from germline, CDR1 is MNHEY and CDR2 is SVGAGI. V was cut by 0 bases and J by 8 bases, with 16 bases left in between. The CDR3 is 15 amino acids. The CDR3 region is CASSYSKRGGKGYTF. CDR3 DNA: TGTGCCAGCAGTTACTCAAAGCGCGGAGGAAAAGGCTACACCTTC.

This clonotype was recorded at least ten times. The chain combines TRBV2 with TRBJ2-1; D gene unclear. The V gene's germline CDR1 is SNHLY and CDR2 FYNNEI. Trimming removed 0 bases from V and 13 bases from J, with 7 bases in between. The CDR3 contains 11 residues. CDR3 protein: CASSEARAQFF. DNA for the CDR3: TGTGCCAGCAGTGAAGCCCGGGCCCAGTTCTTC.